These T cell receptor beta chains were read from a single sample in a study of radiation and T cells in renal cell carcinoma. Sequenced by immunoSEQ multiplex PCR; TCRdb stores in-frame clones only, minus some. The data show 70,000 to 95,000 clones, approximately 83% seen once. The material sequenced was blood, taken from a patient whose treatment included radiotherapy and nephrectomy. Receptors were obtained from a man aged 55 to 69 with renal cell carcinoma. CDR3s include the opening cysteine and the closing phenylalanine or tryptophan. The D gene is left open where the match is weak. For some rows the clone size is stated as once, few or many, or as a class when expanded; others skip it.

clone_size j_call v_call d_call cdr3_nt cdr3_aa
- TRBJ2-6 TRBV19 TRBD1 TGTGCCAGACATCAGGGGGCTCTCTCTGGGGCCAACGTCCTGACTTTC CARHQGALSGANVLTF
- TRBJ2-7 TRBV10-1 TRBD2 TGCGCCAGCAGTTATACTAGCGCGAACAACTACGAGCAGTACTTC CASSYTSANNYEQYF
few TRBJ1-4 TRBV14 - TGTGCCAGCAGCCGTTTAATGGGGTCAACTAATGAAAAACTGTTTTTT CASSRLMGSTNEKLFF
- TRBJ2-1 TRBV7-2 TRBD2 TGTGCCAGCAGCTTAGAGGGGAGGGCCTACAATGAGCAGTTCTTC CASSLEGRAYNEQFF
- TRBJ2-3 TRBV18 TRBD2 TGTGCCAGCTCACCACCCCATCGACTAGCGGGTAGCACAGATACGCAGTATTTT CASSPPHRLAGSTDTQYF
- TRBJ2-7 TRBV19 - TGTGCCAGTAGTTCGCCGGGCCTTGTGTACGAGCAGTACTTC CASSSPGLVYEQYF
few TRBJ2-2 TRBV19 - TGTGCCAGTAGTATAACAGACATCCACACCGGGGAGCTGTTTTTT CASSITDIHTGELFF
few TRBJ2-5 TRBV14 - TGTGCCAGCAGCCAATTGCCAGTTACGTACCAAGAGACCCAGTACTTC CASSQLPVTYQETQYF
- TRBJ2-1 TRBV29-1 - TGCAGCGTTGGCCCGTGGGGAGGCGAGCAGTTCTTC CSVGPWGGEQFF
- TRBJ2-7 TRBV5-1 TRBD2 TGCGCCAGCAGGGGAGCGGGAGGCGGCTACGAGCAGTACTTC CASRGAGGGYEQYF
- TRBJ1-1 TRBV6-5 - TGTGCCAGCAAGGCGATTATGAACACTGAAGCTTTCTTT CASKAIMNTEAFF
- TRBJ2-2 TRBV4-3 - TGCGCCAGCAGCCAGATAAGACGGCGCCCGGGGGCCGGGGAGCTGTTTTTT CASSQIRRRPGAGELFF
- TRBJ1-1 TRBV28 - TGTGCCAGCAGTTCCCTAAATCGGTTGGATAACACTGAAGCTTTCTTT CASSSLNRLDNTEAFF
- TRBJ1-2 TRBV5-6 - TGTGCCAGCAGCTTTCGTGGTGGCTACACCTTC CASSFRGGYTF
- TRBJ1-5 TRBV28 - TGTGCCAGCAGCCTGGACGGGTTTTATAGCAATCAGCCCCAGCATTTT CASSLDGFYSNQPQHF
once TRBJ2-7 TRBV7-2 - TGTGCCAGCAGCCAACCTCCTAGGGCTCAACGCCACGAGCAGTACTTC CASSQPPRAQRHEQYF
- TRBJ2-6 TRBV18 - TGTGCCAGCTCACCACCGGGCTCTGGGGCCAACGTCCTGACTTTC CASSPPGSGANVLTF
once TRBJ2-2 TRBV28 - TGTGCCAGCAGTTTTTATCACAGGGCGACCGGGGAGCTGTTTTTT CASSFYHRATGELFF
once TRBJ1-2 TRBV11-3 TRBD1 TGTGCCAGCAGCCCCGGAGGGGGCGACGATGGCTACACCTTC CASSPGGGDDGYTF
- TRBJ1-2 TRBV27 - TGTGCCAGCAGTTTAGGAGGGTTCGATGGCTACACCTTC CASSLGGFDGYTF
- TRBJ1-5 TRBV2 - TGTGCCAGCAGTGAAAGGCGGGGAGGGGTCAGCAATCAGCCCCAGCATTTT CASSERRGGVSNQPQHF
once TRBJ2-1 TRBV9 TRBD2 TGTGCCAGCAGCGTAGAGCCTAGCGGGCGGGATGAGCAGTTCTTC CASSVEPSGRDEQFF
- TRBJ2-1 TRBV11-3 - TGTGCCAGCAGCTTAGAACAGTACAATGAGCAGTTCTTC CASSLEQYNEQFF
- TRBJ2-1 TRBV9 TRBD2 TGTGCCAGCAGCGTACTAGCGGGACCCTACAATGAGCAGTTCTTC CASSVLAGPYNEQFF
- TRBJ2-4 TRBV25-1 - TGTGCCAGCAGTGCTGGGACTTTCCTCAACTTC CASSAGTFLNF
- TRBJ1-5 TRBV28 - TGTGCCAGCAGTCTCTCACTGTTCAGAAGTAATCAGCCCCAGCATTTT CASSLSLFRSNQPQHF
- TRBJ2-3 TRBV6-5 - TGTGCCAGCAGTCCCGAGCGCGGCACAGATACGCAGTACTTT CASSPERGTDTQYF
- TRBJ1-5 TRBV7-8 - TGTGCCAGCAGCTTAGACGAAGTCAATCAGCCCCAGCATTTT CASSLDEVNQPQHF
- TRBJ2-2 TRBV7-9 TRBD1 TGTGCCAGCAGGCCCGGGACAGACCCTACCGGGGAGCTGTTTTTT CASRPGTDPTGELFF
- TRBJ2-1 TRBV7-2 TRBD2 TGTGCCAGCAGCTTAGACAGCGGGAGGGCCAGTGAGCAGTTCTTC CASSLDSGRASEQFF
- TRBJ2-4 TRBV28 - TGTGCCAGCAGCCTTACCTCCAGGGAAAGGATTCAGTACTTC CASSLTSRERIQYF
- TRBJ1-2 TRBV28 - TGTGCCAGCAGTTCCCCGAACAGCTTCGGTTATGGCTACACCTTC CASSSPNSFGYGYTF
- TRBJ2-1 TRBV27 - TGTGCCAGCAGTTTCCGGGCCGCGGGTGAGCAGTTCTTC CASSFRAAGEQFF
- TRBJ2-1 TRBV11-2 TRBD2 TGTGCCAGCAGCAGGACTAGCTGGTACAATGAGCAGTTCTTC CASSRTSWYNEQFF
few TRBJ1-2 TRBV5-1 - TGCGCCAGCACCCTCTCCCCTGACGGAGACTATGGCTACACCTTC CASTLSPDGDYGYTF
- TRBJ2-1 TRBV18 TRBD2 TGTGCCAGCTCACCAAGACTAGCGGGATCCTACAATGAGCAGTTCTTC CASSPRLAGSYNEQFF
few TRBJ2-5 TRBV2 TRBD2 TGTGCCAGCAGTTTGAGGGAGGGAGAGACCCAGTACTTC CASSLREGETQYF
once TRBJ2-1 TRBV4-2 - TGTGCCAGCAGCCTACGGCAGGACTTATACAATGAGCAGTTCTTC CASSLRQDLYNEQFF
- TRBJ1-4 TRBV4-2 - TGTGCCAGCAGCCAAGAAAGGCAGGGAAGGGGTCCAACTAATGAAAAACTGTTTTTT CASSQERQGRGPTNEKLFF
few TRBJ2-2 TRBV7-9 - TGTGCCAGCAGCTTAGATACCGGGGAGCTGTTTTTT CASSLDTGELFF
- TRBJ2-3 TRBV6-5 - TGTGCCAGCAGCCGAGGACAGTTCACAGATACGCAGTATTTT CASSRGQFTDTQYF
- TRBJ2-7 TRBV19 - TGTGCCAGTGGTACAGGGACCCGGGAGTACTTC CASGTGTREYF
- TRBJ1-1 TRBV11-2 - TGTGCCAGCAGCTTAGCCTACCGGGACCAAGCTTTCTTT CASSLAYRDQAFF
- TRBJ2-2 TRBV6-5 - TGTGCCAGCAGTTACGGGACTCGAAGGAGCGGGGAGCTGTTTTTT CASSYGTRRSGELFF
- TRBJ1-2 TRBV6-1 TRBD1 TGTGCCAGCAGTGAAGTAGGGACAGGGAGTAGAGCGCAGGGCTACACCTTC CASSEVGTGSRAQGYTF
- TRBJ2-5 TRBV7-2 TRBD2 TGTGCCAGCACCGTGGGACTAGCGGTCCAAGAGACCCAGTACTTC CASTVGLAVQETQYF
once TRBJ2-4 TRBV18 - TGTGCCAGCTCACCTCCTGATGGCAGTCCAGCGCACTTC CASSPPDGSPAHF
few TRBJ1-1 TRBV5-1 - TGCGCCAGCAGCTTGGGTCCAGGGAACACTGAAGCTTTCTTT CASSLGPGNTEAFF
- TRBJ1-3 TRBV18 - TGTGCCAGCTCACCTTCGGGGAGGTACACCATATATTTT CASSPSGRYTIYF
- TRBJ1-2 TRBV27 TRBD1 TGTGCCAGCAGTTCCCTCGGGACAGGAGACTATGGCTACACCTTC CASSSLGTGDYGYTF
- TRBJ1-1 TRBV6-5 - TGTGCCAGCACCCCCGCTTGGACAGACTGGACTGAAGCTTTCTTT CASTPAWTDWTEAFF
- TRBJ1-6 TRBV4-1 TRBD1 TGCGCCAGCAGCCACCCCCCTAGCCGACAGGGGGCAAGGAATTCACCCCTCCACTTT CASSHPPSRQGARNSPLHF